This T cell receptor (beta chain) was profiled in a study of blood T cell repertoires in COVID-19. Participants were aged roughly 18 to 89 years from around 25 US areas. Grouping used clinical history reported by participants in a survey and questionnaire. In the authors' workflow: Reference gene primers were amplified, and this amplification served to estimate nucleated cell counts. Here immunoSEQ multiplex PCR was the method, and the copy in TCRdb shows in-frame clones only, minus some. That table supplies the V and J calls and clone size; D and trimming were determined from the DNA. The table has 150,000 to 190,000 clones, approximately 79% seen once. This CDR3 has 13 residues. Germline V gene data show CDR1 as MGHDK and CDR2 as SYGVNS. Between the trimmed V and J ends, which lost 4 bases and 6 bases, there was a span of 10 bases.

This clonotype was sampled from a man in his fifties or sixties who had recovered from COVID-19. The chain joins TRBV25-1 to TRBJ1-5, with D possibly matching TRBD1 (5 bases). The material sequenced was PBMCs or T cells enriched from blood (not recorded which). As DNA, the CDR3 is TGTGCCAGCAGTGGGACATCGGGTCAGCCCCAGCATTTT. It is translated as CASSGTSGQPQHF.